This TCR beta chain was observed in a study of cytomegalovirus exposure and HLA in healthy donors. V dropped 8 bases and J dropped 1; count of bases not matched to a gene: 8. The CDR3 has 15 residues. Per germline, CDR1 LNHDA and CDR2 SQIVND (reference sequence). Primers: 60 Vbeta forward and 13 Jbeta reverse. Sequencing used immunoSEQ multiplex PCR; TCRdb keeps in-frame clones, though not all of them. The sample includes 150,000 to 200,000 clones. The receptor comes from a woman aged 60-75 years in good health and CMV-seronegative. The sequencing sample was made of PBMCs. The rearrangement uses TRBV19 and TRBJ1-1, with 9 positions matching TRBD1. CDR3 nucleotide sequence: TGTGCCAGTTATCCGGGACAGGGATGGAACACTGAAGCTTTCTTT. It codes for CASYPGQGWNTEAFF.